The next 18 T cell receptor beta chains were all read from a single sample in a study of neurological immune-mediated disorders. From the 5' RACE reads, TCRdb called clonotypes with MiXCR, one entry per CDR3 protein. The sample contains about 45,000 distinct CDR3 sequences, roughly 14% of which appear only once. As to time point: longitudinal time-point 3. The material sequenced was PBMCs. These receptors came from a man under 40 in good health.

This clonotype has ten or more counts. This chain uses TRBV20-1 with TRBJ2-7; TRBD2 matches 14 bases. V gave up 3 bases and J gave up 5 bases; unmatched junction bases: 3. The length of the CDR3 is 14 residues. Germline CDR1 and CDR2: DFQATT and SNEGSKA (reference sequence). CDR3 sequence: CSASGGLAGDEQYF. CDR3 bases: TGCAGTGCTAGCGGGGGACTAGCGGGAGACGAGCAGTACTTC.

This clonotype was seen at least ten times. The CDR3 sequence is CASSRPGQENEQFF. The DNA of the CDR3 is TGCGCCAGCAGCCGCCCGGGACAGGAGAATGAGCAGTTCTTC. The chain joins TRBV5-1 to TRBJ2-1; 8 bases are a match to TRBD1. Germline CDR1 and CDR2: SGHRS and YFSETQ. The V and J ends lost 4 bases and 7 bases, in that order; junction bases with no gene match: 7. This CDR3 spans 14 amino acids.

In its sample, this clonotype was seen many times. J is TRBJ1-4 and V is TRBV6-5; D is unclear. CDR3 length equals 13 residues. Trimming shortened V by 5 bases and J by 8 bases, and 12 bases separated the two germline ends. Germline loops: CDR1 MNHEY, CDR2 SVGAGI. The CDR3 sequence: CASSRFSEEKLFF. The CDR3 bases are TGTGCCAGCAGTCGGTTTTCGGAAGAAAAACTGTTTTTT.

This clonotype came up many times. The chain links TRBV7-9 to TRBJ2-5; the D is unclear. The germline V and J ends were trimmed by 3 bases and 7 bases, with 12 bases remaining between them. Looked up from germline, CDR1 is SEHNR and CDR2 is FQNEAQ (reference sequence). The CDR3 covers 13 residues. The CDR3 spells CASSLGHPGTQYF. Written as DNA, the CDR3 is TGTGCCAGCAGCTTGGGCCACCCCGGGACCCAGTACTTC.

At least ten counts were recorded for this clonotype. V gene TRBV20-1 combines with J gene TRBJ2-7; 7 nucleotides line up with TRBD2. Germline V CDR1 and CDR2: DFQATT, SNEGSKA (reference sequence). The CDR3 spans 13 residues. The junction had 5 bases not matched to a gene; V was cut back by 3 bases and J by 3 bases. CDR3 nucleotide sequence: TGCAGTGCTAGTTCGGGACTAAACTACGAGCAGTACTTC. Translated: CSASSGLNYEQYF.

There are many counts of this clonotype. The rearrangement links TRBV9 to TRBJ2-5, with D possibly matching TRBD2 (6 bases). Germline V gene data show CDR1 as SGDLS and CDR2 as YYNGEE. Trimming pared 0 bases from V and 7 bases from J, leaving 10 bases between. This CDR3 contains 13 residues. The chain's CDR3 is CASSVAQGGTQYF. CDR3 coding DNA: TGTGCCAGCAGCGTAGCTCAGGGAGGGACCCAGTACTTC. Combining the CDR3 with reference TRBV9 and TRBJ2-5 gives the whole variable domain DSGVTQTPKHLITATGQRVTLRCSPRSGDLSVYWYQQSLDQGLQFLIQYYNGEERAKGNILERFSAQQFPDLHSELNLSSLELGDSALYFCASSVAQGGTQYFGPGTRLLVL.

The sample holds many counts of this clonotype. CDR3 nucleotide sequence: TGTGCCAGCAGCTTGCCGGGACAGGGGGCCCAAGAGACCCAGTACTTC. Protein: CASSLPGQGAQETQYF. This chain uses TRBV5-6 with TRBJ2-5, with 12 bases fitting TRBD1. CDR1 and CDR2 from the germline V gene are SGHDT and YYEEEE. J was trimmed by 1 base and V by 1 base; bases with no gene match: 2. This CDR3 region has 16 residues.

This clonotype was counted many times. The rearrangement uses TRBV6-2 or TRBV6-3 and TRBJ2-1, with D unclear. The CDR3 runs 12 residues. Trimming shortened V by 6 bases and J by 12 bases, and 15 bases separated the two germline ends. Per germline, CDR1 MNHEY and CDR2 SVGEGT. CDR3 in DNA: TGTGCCAGCAGCCCTCGGAAGGCAGGGCAGTTCTTC. Translating gives CASSPRKAGQFF.

This rearrangement joins TRBV7-9 to TRBJ1-2, with D perhaps matching TRBD1 (6 bases). Trimming took 4 bases from V and 0 from J, leaving 9 bases between them. The CDR3 totals 14 residues. Looked up from germline, CDR1 is SEHNR and CDR2 is FQNEAQ (reference sequence). The DNA for the CDR3 is TGTGCCAGCAGCTGGGACACAGCTAACTATGGCTACACCTTC. This translates into CASSWDTANYGYTF. Full variable domain (missing parts from reference TRBV7-9 and TRBJ1-2): DTGVSQNPRHKITKRGQNVTFRCDPISEHNRLYWYRQTLGQGPEFLTYFQNEAQLEKSRLLSDRFSAERPKGSFSTLEIQRTEQGDSAMYLCASSWDTANYGYTFGSGTRLTVV.

This clonotype was seen repeatedly, ten times or more. V gene TRBV20-1 combines with J gene TRBJ2-2; TRBD1 matches at 7 bases. CDR1 is DFQATT, CDR2 SNEGSKA, per germline (reference sequence). This CDR3 contains 13 residues. V lost 3 bases to trimming and J lost 6 bases; unmatched junction nucleotides: 4. The CDR3 nucleotides are TGCAGTGCTAGCATAACAGGGGCCGGGGAGCTGTTTTTT. As protein: CSASITGAGELFF.

This clonotype came up many times. This chain joins TRBV10-3 and TRBJ1-5; D remains ambiguous. This CDR3 comprises 13 residues. V lost 7 bases, J lost 8 bases, and 15 bases lay in between. Germline values: CDR1 ENHRY, CDR2 SYGVKD. This CDR3 reads CAITPSTVEPQHF. The CDR3 DNA is TGTGCCATCACCCCGTCGACCGTTGAGCCCCAGCATTTT.

This clonotype has a handful of counts. This chain links TRBV15 with TRBJ2-5; 10 bases align to TRBD2. Germline values: CDR1 LNHNV, CDR2 YYDKDF (reference sequence). The CDR3 length is 14 residues. V shed 4 bases, J shed 5 bases, and the junction held 4 bases outside the gene matches. The CDR3 nucleotides are TGTGCCACCAGCATAGCGGGAGGTGGGGAGACCCAGTACTTC. Its protein is CATSIAGGGETQYF.

This clonotype was seen repeatedly, ten times or more. The chain links TRBV5-1 to TRBJ1-1; D not certain. Germline-derived CDR1 and CDR2 are SGHRS and YFSETQ. The CDR3 has 13 amino acids. With 1 base removed from V and 1 base from J, the gap between germline ends came to 5 bases. Here the CDR3 DNA reads TGCGCCAGCAGCTTGATGGCGAACACTGAAGCTTTCTTT. The encoded protein is CASSLMANTEAFF.

Many counts were recorded for this clonotype. The V gene is TRBV20-1, the J gene TRBJ2-5; the D is unclear. Germline V CDR1 and CDR2: DFQATT, SNEGSKA (reference sequence). With 5 bases removed from V and 4 bases from J, the gap between germline ends came to 11 bases. The CDR3 sequence is 12 residues long. The DNA of the CDR3 is TGCAGTGCTGTGACCCGCGGAGAGACCCAGTACTTC. This codes for CSAVTRGETQYF.

This clonotype was observed at least ten times. The chain has TRBV20-1 and TRBJ2-5; D might be TRBD2 (6 bases). V lost 6 bases and J 3 bases, leaving 11 bases between the germline ends. Germline loops: CDR1 DFQATT, CDR2 SNEGSKA (reference sequence). The CDR3 contains 12 residues. CDR3 in amino acids: CSAEGRKETQYF. CDR3 bases: TGCAGTGCGGAGGGCCGTAAAGAGACCCAGTACTTC.

This clonotype was found many times. This chain connects TRBV12-3 or TRBV12-4 to TRBJ2-7, with 13 bases identical to TRBD2. The CDR3 extends over 20 amino acids. With V trimmed by 0 bases and J by 5 bases, 16 bases remained unmatched. This chain's CDR3 is CASSLASILAGGPRGHEQYF. In nucleotides, the CDR3 is TGTGCCAGCAGTTTAGCGTCGATACTAGCGGGAGGGCCGCGAGGCCACGAGCAGTACTTC.

This clonotype has at least ten counts. For the CDR3, the DNA is TGTGCCAGCAGGCTGCTTCAGGGGGCTGAGCAGTACTTC. Translated: CASRLLQGAEQYF. The chain joins TRBV27 to TRBJ2-7, with 8 bases identical to TRBD1. The CDR3 is 13 amino acids. Germline lookup yields CDR1 MNHEY and CDR2 SMNVEV (reference sequence). Losses at the gene ends were 6 bases for V and 7 bases for J; bases not matched to a gene: 8.

This clonotype was seen ten or more times. The chain is built from TRBV29-1 and TRBJ2-3; 9 bases are shared with TRBD1. CDR1 SQVTM and CDR2 ANQGSEA come from the germline V gene. V lost 6 bases, J lost 3 bases, and 1 base stayed unmatched. The CDR3 has 12 amino acids. CDR3 protein: CSVGQGTDTQYF. The CDR3, as DNA: TGCAGCGTAGGACAGGGGACAGATACGCAGTATTTT.